The 26 T cell receptor beta chains listed next were all sequenced from one sample in a study of blood T cell repertoires in COVID-19. Data came from immunoSEQ multiplex PCR; TCRdb stores just in-frame clones and leaves some out. This repertoire shows around 240,000 clones, approximately 83% found once; its top ten account for roughly 3%. What was sequenced was peripheral blood. Receptor source: a woman in her 30s who had recovered from COVID-19.

The rearrangement uses TRBV4-3 and TRBJ2-3, with TRBD1 matching 7 bases. Germline V gene lookup returns CDR1 LGHNA and CDR2 YSLEER. V lost 1 base, J lost 2 bases, and 6 bases stayed unmatched. The CDR3 runs 16 residues. The CDR3 nucleotides are TGCGCCAGCAGCCAAGTGGGGACAGCCTACACAGATACGCAGTATTTT. The encoded protein is CASSQVGTAYTDTQYF.

The rearrangement links TRBV6-5 to TRBJ2-7, with a weak D call TRBD2 (5 bases). CDR1 and CDR2 from the germline V gene are MNHEY and SVGAGI. This CDR3 has 11 residues. V shed 4 bases and J shed 8 bases, with 9 bases lying between them. Written as DNA, the CDR3 is TGTGCCAGCAGTTCAACTAGGAAGCAGTACTTC. Its protein product is CASSSTRKQYF.

The rearrangement uses TRBV27 and TRBJ2-7; D possibly corresponds to TRBD1 (6 bases). The V end was cut by 5 bases, the J end by 3 bases, with 23 bases between. Germline V gives CDR1 MNHEY, CDR2 SMNVEV (reference sequence). The CDR3 contains 17 residues. The CDR3 spells CASSATGMPPIFYEQYF. The DNA for the CDR3 is TGTGCCAGCAGTGCTACAGGGATGCCCCCCATTTTCTACGAGCAGTACTTC.

J is TRBJ1-5 and V is TRBV19, with D possibly being TRBD1 (6 bases). The CDR3 length is 15 residues. The germline CDR1 and CDR2 sequences are LNHDA and SQIVND (reference sequence). Between the trimmed V and J ends, which lost 6 bases and 1 base, there was a span of 13 bases. CDR3 nucleotides: TGTGCCAGTAGCCGGTCAGGGGCAAGCAATCAGCCCCAGCATTTT. This sequence encodes CASSRSGASNQPQHF.

The genes are TRBV6-6 and TRBJ1-2, with 7 positions matching TRBD1. The junction had 4 bases not matched to a gene; V was cut back by 0 bases and J by 6 bases. The CDR3 spans 14 residues. CDR1 is MNHNY and CDR2 is SVGAGI in the germline V gene (reference sequence). CDR3 residues: CASSYSTGINGYTF. CDR3 sequence (DNA): TGTGCCAGCAGTTACTCGACAGGGATTAATGGCTACACCTTC.

This sequence joins TRBV11-3 and TRBJ2-1; D is uncertain. The CDR3 extends over 14 amino acids. Germline CDR1 SGHNT, CDR2 YENEEA. With 3 bases removed from V and 8 bases from J, the gap between germline ends came to 14 bases. The DNA of the CDR3 is TGTGCCAGCAGCTTGATATCTAGTAGCTATGAGCAGTTCTTC. This translates into CASSLISSSYEQFF.

In this sample, this clone turned up a few times. The chain couples TRBV4-2 to TRBJ1-3; D perhaps matches TRBD1 (6 bases). V shed 4 bases and J shed 3 bases, with 10 bases lying between them. Germline CDR1 LGHNA, CDR2 YNFKEQ. CDR3 length: 14 amino acids. The CDR3 sequence is CASSLGQLGNTIYF. In DNA, the CDR3 is TGTGCCAGCAGCCTTGGACAGCTTGGAAACACCATATATTTT.

Written as DNA, the CDR3 is TGTGCCAGCAGTCGTAGGACTAGCGGGGGGACTAGCACAGATACGCAGTATTTT. Its translation: CASSRRTSGGTSTDTQYF. The gene calls are TRBV7-3 and TRBJ2-3; TRBD2 aligns across 14 bases. V dropped 6 bases and J dropped 0; count of bases not matched to a gene: 8. CDR3 length: 18 residues. The V gene's germline CDR1 is SGHTA and CDR2 FQGTGA.

The chain uses TRBV19 and TRBJ2-7, with D perhaps matching TRBD1 (5 bases). Germline CDR1 is LNHDA and CDR2 is SQIVND (reference sequence). This CDR3 is built from 15 residues. Trimming removed 7 bases at V and 3 bases at J, with 19 bases between. CDR3 amino acids: CASKPFGGQGYEQYF. CDR3 sequence (DNA): TGTGCCAGTAAACCTTTTGGCGGTCAGGGCTACGAGCAGTACTTC.

In its sample, this clone was seen once. This rearrangement joins TRBV6-4 to TRBJ2-3; D is unclear. Per the germline V gene, CDR1 is MRHNA and CDR2 is SNTAGT. V lost 1 base, J lost 2 bases, and 4 bases lay in between. The CDR3 covers 13 residues. CDR3 sequence: CASSDLDTDTQYF. The DNA of the CDR3 is TGTGCCAGCAGTGACTTAGACACAGATACGCAGTATTTT.

This sequence joins TRBV11-2 and TRBJ1-4, with 8 positions matching TRBD1. Trimming removed 2 bases from V and 8 bases from J; junction bases left unmatched: 4. CDR3 length equals 14 residues. Germline lookup yields CDR1 SGHAT and CDR2 FQNNGV. The CDR3 sequence: CASSLQGADEKLFF. The DNA of the CDR3 is TGTGCCAGCAGCTTACAGGGGGCCGACGAAAAACTGTTTTTT. The full variable domain, rest sourced from reference TRBV11-2 and TRBJ1-4, is EAGVAQSPRYKIIEKRQSVAFWCNPISGHATLYWYQQILGQGPKLLIQFQNNGVVDDSQLPKDRFSAERLKGVDSTLKIQPAKLEDSAVYLCASSLQGADEKLFFGSGTQLSVL.

V and J are TRBV21-1 and TRBJ2-7; TRBD1 was called by the table and not checked on the DNA. TRBV21-1 is reported as a pseudogene. The CDR3 consists of 14 residues. The CDR3 reads CASSKEGQAWEQYF. In DNA, the CDR3 is TGTGCCAGCAGCAAAGAGGGACAGGCGTGGGAGCAGTACTTC.

The V call is TRBV7-2, the J call TRBJ2-7; 7 positions agree with TRBD1. Germline CDR1 SGHTA, CDR2 FQGNSA. The CDR3 runs 15 residues. V trimming: 5 bases; J trimming: 2 bases; junction bases outside the gene matches: 9. CDR3 in DNA: TGTGCCAGCAGCCCCTGGGACAGTCCGACCTACGAGCAGTACTTC. The encoded protein is CASSPWDSPTYEQYF.

The V and J genes are TRBV7-2 and TRBJ2-7, with D perhaps matching TRBD2 (6 bases). The CDR3 is 15 residues long. Looked up from germline, CDR1 is SGHTA and CDR2 is FQGNSA. V lost 5 bases and J 5 bases, leaving 19 bases between the germline ends. DNA for the CDR3: TGTGCCAGCAGCCCTAGGGACTCGTATTTAGACGAGCAGTACTTC. Amino acid sequence: CASSPRDSYLDEQYF.

The rearrangement links TRBV7-2 to TRBJ2-1; TRBD2 matches 7 bases. Germline V CDR1 and CDR2: SGHTA, FQGNSA. The CDR3 sequence is 15 residues long. With V trimmed by 6 bases and J by 2 bases, 7 bases remained unmatched. CDR3 amino acids: CASRVSGYAYNEQFF. In DNA, the CDR3 is TGTGCCAGCAGGGTTAGCGGGTACGCCTACAATGAGCAGTTCTTC.

This chain links TRBV5-1 with TRBJ2-3, with a tentative D call TRBD2 (5 bases). The CDR3 contains 16 residues. V lost 0 bases and J lost 1, with 12 bases in between. Germline lookup yields CDR1 SGHRS and CDR2 YFSETQ. CDR3 sequence reads: CASSLAGVLGTDTQYF. CDR3 DNA sequence: TGCGCCAGCAGCTTGGCCGGGGTTTTGGGCACAGATACGCAGTATTTT. Drawing the rest from reference TRBV5-1 and TRBJ2-3, the complete variable domain is KAGVTQTPRYLIKTRGQQVTLSCSPISGHRSVSWYQQTPGQGLQFLFEYFSETQRNKGNFPGRFSGRQFSNSRSEMNVSTLELGDSALYLCASSLAGVLGTDTQYFGPGTRLTVL.

This clone has a single count. This rearrangement joins TRBV29-1 to TRBJ1-1; TRBD1 is a possible D gene (6 bases). The CDR3 runs 14 residues. The V gene's germline CDR1 is SQVTM and CDR2 ANQGSEA. Between the trimmed V and J ends, which lost 7 bases and 2 bases, there was a span of 17 bases. The CDR3 spells CSAQTTTGNTEAFF. As DNA, the CDR3 is TGCAGCGCCCAAACGACGACAGGCAACACTGAAGCTTTCTTT.

V usage is TRBV5-6 and J usage is TRBJ1-2; no definite D call. Trimming pared 2 bases from V and 8 bases from J, leaving 16 bases between. There are 14 residues in the CDR3. Per germline, CDR1 SGHDT and CDR2 YYEEEE. CDR3 in amino acids: CASSFSGIQQGYTF. In nucleotides, the CDR3 is TGTGCCAGCAGCTTCTCCGGGATTCAACAGGGCTACACCTTC.

The chain has TRBV7-3 and TRBJ2-1; 14 bases align to TRBD2. The junction had 6 bases not matched to a gene; V was cut back by 8 bases and J by 3 bases. CDR1 and CDR2 from the germline V gene are SGHTA and FQGTGA. The CDR3 contains 16 residues. CDR3 sequence reads: CASGMGLAGDYNEQFF. The CDR3 nucleotides are TGTGCCAGCGGAATGGGACTAGCGGGGGACTACAATGAGCAGTTCTTC.

V gene TRBV15 combines with J gene TRBJ2-5; 10 bases agree with TRBD2. J lost 4 bases, V lost 0 bases, and 8 bases had no gene match. Germline CDR1 is LNHNV and CDR2 is YYDKDF (reference sequence). The length of the CDR3 is 17 residues. Here the CDR3 DNA reads TGTGCCACCAGCAGAGATCTCAGCGGGGGGGCCGTAGAGACCCAGTACTTC. Protein sequence: CATSRDLSGGAVETQYF.

The genes are TRBV15 and TRBJ2-1, with 9 bases matching TRBD2. The trim removed 5 bases at V and 9 bases at J, leaving 5 bases unmatched. The CDR3 is 13 residues long. The germline gives CDR1 LNHNV, CDR2 YYDKDF (reference sequence). The CDR3, as DNA: TGTGCCACCAGCGGCGGGGGGGAAAGTGAGCAGTTCTTC. Amino acid sequence: CATSGGGESEQFF. Variable domain in full (rest from reference TRBV15 and TRBJ2-1): DAMVIQNPRYQVTQFGKPVTLSCSQTLNHNVMYWYQQKSSQAPKLLFHYYDKDFNNEADTPDNFQSRRPNTSFCFLDIRSPGLGDTAMYLCATSGGGESEQFFGPGTRLTVL.

V usage is TRBV6-2 or TRBV6-3 and J usage is TRBJ1-6; TRBD1 matches at 9 bases. CDR3 length equals 20 residues. The germline gives CDR1 MNHEY, CDR2 SVGEGT. V was pared by 5 bases and J by 7 bases, with 21 bases of the junction left unmatched. The CDR3 region has the DNA TGTGCCAGCAGTCAACTACGTCCCGGGACAGGGAGTGGTTGGAATTCACCCCTCCACTTT. Translated: CASSQLRPGTGSGWNSPLHF.

This clone has just a few counts. The chain links TRBV7-9 to TRBJ2-7; a possible D gene is TRBD2 (6 bases). Trimming shortened V by 4 bases and J by 7 bases, and 20 bases separated the two germline ends. Looked up from germline, CDR1 is SEHNR and CDR2 is FQNEAQ (reference sequence). CDR3 size: 15 residues. The CDR3 DNA reads as TGTGCCAGCAGCTCCACTGGGACTGCCGTCCGGGAGCAGTACTTC. As protein: CASSSTGTAVREQYF.

The chain employs TRBV27 and TRBJ2-1; TRBD1 matches at 7 bases. Germline values: CDR1 MNHEY, CDR2 SMNVEV (reference sequence). Losses at the gene ends were 8 bases for V and 8 bases for J; bases not matched to a gene: 12. The CDR3 sequence is 14 residues long. The CDR3 bases are TGTGCCAGCTGCCGGGCAGGGGGTTATGATGAGCAGTTCTTC. This sequence encodes CASCRAGGYDEQFF.

The chain joins TRBV7-9 to TRBJ2-1, with TRBD2 identical over 11 bases. Germline V gene sequence: CDR1 SEHNR, CDR2 FQNEAQ (reference sequence). With V trimmed by 5 bases and J by 7 bases, 10 bases remained unmatched. CDR3 length: 16 residues. For the CDR3, the DNA is TGTGCCAGCAGCCCGCGTGGGGTAGCGGGGGGGAATGAGCAGTTCTTC. Encoded protein: CASSPRGVAGGNEQFF.

V gene TRBV3-1 (or the pseudogene TRBV3-2) combines with J gene TRBJ1-2; weak D call: TRBD1 (6 bases). Germline lookup yields CDR1 LGHDT and CDR2 YNNKEL (reference sequence). V gave up 3 bases and J gave up 7 bases, with 15 bases separating them. The CDR3 length is 14 residues. The CDR3 region is CASSQARGALGYTF. The CDR3 region has the DNA TGTGCCAGCAGCCAGGCCCGGGGGGCGCTTGGCTACACCTTC.